This T cell receptor beta chain was captured by sequencing in a study of shared clonotypes between healthy human individuals. Study-wide findings and caveats: Against clonotypes common to all four donors, non-shared ones had lower generation probabilities.

This clone has a single count. Its specificity is not known. Deep-level assay runs were performed. The protocol was immunoSEQ multiplex PCR, while the TCRdb copy is restricted to in-frame clones and leaves out a portion. The table shows 2 million to 2.5 million clones, with over 85% occurring only once. This sequence originates from a man aged 18 to 30 in good health. Some clones in this sample may be carry-over from other donors' samples. The specimen sequenced was naive CD4+ T cells from PBMCs. Stated subset: CD45RA+ positively selected.

The CDR3 DNA follows: TGTGCCAGAAACTACATCCCAGCGGGATCTAACGAGCAGTACTTC. Translated: CARNYIPAGSNEQYF. This sequence joins TRBV5-3 and TRBJ2-7; 7 bases match TRBD2. TRBV5-3 is an ORF, with its function uncertain. This CDR3 region has 15 residues. The ends lost 6 bases at V and 5 bases at J; junction bases unmatched: 14.